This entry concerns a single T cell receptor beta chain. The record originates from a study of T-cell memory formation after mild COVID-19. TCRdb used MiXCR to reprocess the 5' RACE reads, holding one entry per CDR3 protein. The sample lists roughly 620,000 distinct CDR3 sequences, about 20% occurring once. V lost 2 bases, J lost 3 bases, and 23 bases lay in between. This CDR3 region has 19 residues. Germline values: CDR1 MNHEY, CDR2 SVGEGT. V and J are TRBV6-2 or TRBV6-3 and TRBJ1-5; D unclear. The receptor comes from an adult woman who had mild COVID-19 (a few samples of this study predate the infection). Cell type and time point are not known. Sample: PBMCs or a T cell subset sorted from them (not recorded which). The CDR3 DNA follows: TGTGCCAGCAGTTACGGTTCGACGGTCGGGCCACTCTTCAATCAGCCCCAGCATTTT. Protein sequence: CASSYGSTVGPLFNQPQHF.